This T cell receptor (beta chain) is drawn from a study of blood T cell repertoires in COVID-19 (dated by TCRdb to about 2020). Some background on the complete study: Samples from collaborators originated in the United States, Italy and Spain and spanned both the acute and convalescent phases of COVID-19. The repertoires were released in a freely available public database meant as a resource for research on the immune response to SARS-CoV-2. The material from the prospective study consisted of cDNA or gDNA derived from T cells, B-cell-depleted T cells, or PBMCs. The samples were drawn from the first 160 participants of the ongoing ImmuneRACE study and from under 1,500 subjects provided by 6 global collaborators. Nearly every sample came with metadata listing a de-identified subject ID, COVID-19 status, age in years and sex. Where HLA class I and class II types were available, the types were taken from metadata supplied by the sample provider, not from assay-based typing. The dataset comprised deeply sampled blood TCRbeta repertoires from subjects exposed to, actively infected with, or recovered from COVID-19. Study-level results and caveats: The amount of clinical and demographic metadata varied by source and participant and was provided uncurated.

Details on this clone: Its binding antigen is unknown. Per-nucleotide qualities are absent, and no much larger clonotype sits a single base away.

TCRbeta CDR3 regions were amplified from genomic DNA by means of the immunoSEQ Assay, a bias-controlled multiplex PCR. As for the original processing: The number of nucleated cells in each sample was estimated from the amplification of reference gene primers within the assay. Sequence reads were collapsed and filtered to measure the absolute abundance of every unique TCRbeta CDR3 rearrangement. Productive Simpson clonality was computed per sample as the square root of Simpson's diversity index over productive rearrangements. TCRdb retrieved this table from immuneACCESS and kept in-frame rearrangements only. Not all clones are present; in checked studies, unresolved V genes account for under half, and no reason is known for the remainder. That table supplies the V and J calls and clone size; D and trimming were determined from the DNA. The table for this sample lists hundreds of thousands of clones; under 90% of them were counted only once. The leading ten clones occupy approximately 4% of the sample.

Participants in the prospective study were enrolled through a virtual design, were aged about 18 to 100 years, and lived in approximately 24 United States geographic areas. To assign participants to cohorts, the prospective study relied on clinical history that participants themselves reported in a screening survey and a study questionnaire. Each participant in the prospective study had whole blood, serum and a nasopharyngeal or oropharyngeal swab collected by mobile phlebotomists. Over a 2-month period, participants in the prospective study had the option of providing additional blood draws and questionnaires. Prospective study blood samples were shipped either frozen or at room temperature before DNA extraction. Its CDR3 holds 13 amino acids, cysteine through phenylalanine. The DNA shown is the 39-base CDR3, in frame from base 1. Trimming removed 2 bases from V and 7 bases from J, leaving 9 bases between the germline ends. The germline V gene supplies CDR1 MDHEN and CDR2 SYDVKM.

The clonotype comes from a man aged 25-40 years with acute COVID-19. Sequenced input: PBMCs or T cells enriched from blood (not recorded which). Recombination connected TRBV28 to TRBJ1-5; the D gene identity is not certain. The DNA sequence follows: TGTGCCAGCAGTTTAGGCAAAAACCAGCCCCAGCATTTT. Protein translation: CASSLGKNQPQHF. Supplemented by the reference TRBV28 and TRBJ1-5 proteins around the CDR3, the complete variable domain is DVKVTQSSRYLVKRTGEKVFLECVQDMDHENMFWYRQDPGLGLRLIYFSYDVKMKEKGDIPEGYSVSREKKERFSLILESASTNQTSMYLCASSLGKNQPQHFGDGTRLSIL.